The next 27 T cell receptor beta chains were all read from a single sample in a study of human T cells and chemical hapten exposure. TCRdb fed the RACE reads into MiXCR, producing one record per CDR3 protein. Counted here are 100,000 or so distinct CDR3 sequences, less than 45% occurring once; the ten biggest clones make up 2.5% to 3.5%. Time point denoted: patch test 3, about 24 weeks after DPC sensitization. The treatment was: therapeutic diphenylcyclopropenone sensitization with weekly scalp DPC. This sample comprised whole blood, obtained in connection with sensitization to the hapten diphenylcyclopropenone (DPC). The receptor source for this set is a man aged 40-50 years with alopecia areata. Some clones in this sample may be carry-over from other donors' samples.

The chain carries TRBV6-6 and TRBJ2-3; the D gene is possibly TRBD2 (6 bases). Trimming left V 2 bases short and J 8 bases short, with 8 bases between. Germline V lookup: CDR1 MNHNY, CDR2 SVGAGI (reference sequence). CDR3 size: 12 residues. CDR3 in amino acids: CASSYHGGTQYF. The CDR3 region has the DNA TGTGCCAGCAGTTACCACGGGGGTACGCAGTATTTT.

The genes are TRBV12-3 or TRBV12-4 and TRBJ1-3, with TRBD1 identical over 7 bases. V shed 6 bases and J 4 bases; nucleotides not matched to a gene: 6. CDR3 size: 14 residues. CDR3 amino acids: CASSAGGPGNTIYF. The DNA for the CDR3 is TGTGCCAGCAGCGCAGGGGGTCCCGGAAACACCATATATTTT.

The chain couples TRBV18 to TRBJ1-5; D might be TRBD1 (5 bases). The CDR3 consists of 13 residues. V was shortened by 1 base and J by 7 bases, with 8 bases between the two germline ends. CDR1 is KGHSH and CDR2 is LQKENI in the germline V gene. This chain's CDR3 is CASSPLRGQPQHF. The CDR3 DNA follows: TGTGCCAGCTCACCACTGAGGGGCCAGCCCCAGCATTTT.

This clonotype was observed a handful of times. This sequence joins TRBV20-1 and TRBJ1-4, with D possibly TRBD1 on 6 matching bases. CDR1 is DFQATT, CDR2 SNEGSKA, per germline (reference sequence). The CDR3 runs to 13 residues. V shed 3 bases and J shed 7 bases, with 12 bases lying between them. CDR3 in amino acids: CSASSGAGEKLFF. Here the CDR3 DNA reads TGCAGTGCTAGTTCGGGGGCAGGTGAAAAACTGTTTTTT.

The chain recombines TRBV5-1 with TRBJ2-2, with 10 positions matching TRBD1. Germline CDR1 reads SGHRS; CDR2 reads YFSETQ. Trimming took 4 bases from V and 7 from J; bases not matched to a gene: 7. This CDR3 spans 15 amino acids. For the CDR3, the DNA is TGCGCCAGCAGCGGGACAGGGGAAGTTAACGGGGAGCTGTTTTTT. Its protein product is CASSGTGEVNGELFF. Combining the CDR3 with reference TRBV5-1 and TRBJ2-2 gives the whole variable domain KAGVTQTPRYLIKTRGQQVTLSCSPISGHRSVSWYQQTPGQGLQFLFEYFSETQRNKGNFPGRFSGRQFSNSRSEMNVSTLELGDSALYLCASSGTGEVNGELFFGEGSRLTVL.

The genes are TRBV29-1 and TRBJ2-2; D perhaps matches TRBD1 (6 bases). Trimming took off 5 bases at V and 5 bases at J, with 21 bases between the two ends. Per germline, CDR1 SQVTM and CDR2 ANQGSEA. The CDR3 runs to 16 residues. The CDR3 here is CSVSGFRGLGTGELFF. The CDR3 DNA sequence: TGCAGCGTTTCTGGGTTTAGGGGGTTAGGGACCGGGGAGCTGTTTTTT.

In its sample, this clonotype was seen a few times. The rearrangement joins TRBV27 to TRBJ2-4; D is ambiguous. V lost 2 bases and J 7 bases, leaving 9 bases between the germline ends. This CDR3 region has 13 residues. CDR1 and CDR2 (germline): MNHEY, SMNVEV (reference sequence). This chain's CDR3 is CASSLKGFNIQYF. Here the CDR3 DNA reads TGTGCCAGCAGTTTAAAGGGATTCAACATTCAGTACTTC.

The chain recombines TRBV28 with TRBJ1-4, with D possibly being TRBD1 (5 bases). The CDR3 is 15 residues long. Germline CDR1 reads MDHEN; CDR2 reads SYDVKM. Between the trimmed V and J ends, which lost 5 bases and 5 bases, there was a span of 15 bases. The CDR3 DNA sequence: TGTGCCAGCAGTAGACGGGACGGGGGGAATGAAAAACTGTTTTTT. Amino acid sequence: CASSRRDGGNEKLFF.

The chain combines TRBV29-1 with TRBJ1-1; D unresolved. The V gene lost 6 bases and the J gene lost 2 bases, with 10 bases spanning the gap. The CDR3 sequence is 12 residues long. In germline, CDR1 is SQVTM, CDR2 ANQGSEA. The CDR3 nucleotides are TGCAGCGTCGCGGAGTTAAACACTGAAGCTTTCTTT. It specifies CSVAELNTEAFF.

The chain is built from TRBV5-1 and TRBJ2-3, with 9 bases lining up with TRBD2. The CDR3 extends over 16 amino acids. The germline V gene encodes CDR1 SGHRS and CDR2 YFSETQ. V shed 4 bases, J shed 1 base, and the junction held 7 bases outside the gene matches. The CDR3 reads CASSLWTSAGTDTQYF. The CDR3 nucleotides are TGCGCCAGCAGCCTATGGACTAGCGCCGGCACAGATACGCAGTATTTT. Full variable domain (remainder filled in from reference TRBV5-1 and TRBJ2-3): KAGVTQTPRYLIKTRGQQVTLSCSPISGHRSVSWYQQTPGQGLQFLFEYFSETQRNKGNFPGRFSGRQFSNSRSEMNVSTLELGDSALYLCASSLWTSAGTDTQYFGPGTRLTVL.

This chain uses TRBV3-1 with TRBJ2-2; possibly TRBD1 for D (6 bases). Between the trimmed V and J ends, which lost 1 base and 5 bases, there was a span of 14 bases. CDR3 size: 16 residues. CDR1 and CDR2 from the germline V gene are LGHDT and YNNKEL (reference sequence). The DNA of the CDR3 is TGTGCCAGCAGCCAAGGTTCAGGGGCTTGGACCGGGGAGCTGTTTTTT. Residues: CASSQGSGAWTGELFF. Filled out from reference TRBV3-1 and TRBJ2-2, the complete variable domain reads DTAVSQTPKYLVTQMGNDKSIKCEQNLGHDTMYWYKQDSKKFLKIMFSYNNKELIINETVPNRFSPKSPDKAHLNLHINSLELGDSAVYFCASSQGSGAWTGELFFGEGSRLTVL.

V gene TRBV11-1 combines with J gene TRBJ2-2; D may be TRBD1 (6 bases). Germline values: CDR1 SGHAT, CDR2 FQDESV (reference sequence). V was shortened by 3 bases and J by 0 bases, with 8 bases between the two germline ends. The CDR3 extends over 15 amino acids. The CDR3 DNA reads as TGTGCCAGCAGCTTGAGGACAGCGAACACCGGGGAGCTGTTTTTT. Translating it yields CASSLRTANTGELFF.

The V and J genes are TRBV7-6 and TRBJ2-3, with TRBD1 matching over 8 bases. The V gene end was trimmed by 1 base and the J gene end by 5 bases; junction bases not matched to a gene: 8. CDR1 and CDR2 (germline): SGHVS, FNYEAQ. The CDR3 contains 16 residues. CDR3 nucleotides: TGTGCCAGCAGCTTAGGTGGGCAGGGGGCAAAAGATACGCAGTATTTT. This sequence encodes CASSLGGQGAKDTQYF. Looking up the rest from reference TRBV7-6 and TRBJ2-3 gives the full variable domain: GAGVSQSPRYKVTKRGQDVALRCDPISGHVSLYWYRQALGQGPEFLTYFNYEAQQDKSGLPNDRFSAERPEGSISTLTIQRTEQRDSAMYRCASSLGGQGAKDTQYFGPGTRLTVL.

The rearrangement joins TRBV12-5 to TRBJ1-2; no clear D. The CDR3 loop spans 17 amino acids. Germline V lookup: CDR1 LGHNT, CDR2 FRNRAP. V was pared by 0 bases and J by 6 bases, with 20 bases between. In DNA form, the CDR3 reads TGTGCTAGTGGTTTGGTAATACCGGTGGCCGTCGGAGATGGCTACACCTTC. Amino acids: CASGLVIPVAVGDGYTF.

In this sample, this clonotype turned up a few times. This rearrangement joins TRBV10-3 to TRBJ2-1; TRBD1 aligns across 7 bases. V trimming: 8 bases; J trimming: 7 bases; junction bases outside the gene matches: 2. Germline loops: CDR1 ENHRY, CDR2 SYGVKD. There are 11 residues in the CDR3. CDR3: CAIDRANEQFF. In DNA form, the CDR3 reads TGTGCCATCGACAGGGCAAATGAGCAGTTCTTC.

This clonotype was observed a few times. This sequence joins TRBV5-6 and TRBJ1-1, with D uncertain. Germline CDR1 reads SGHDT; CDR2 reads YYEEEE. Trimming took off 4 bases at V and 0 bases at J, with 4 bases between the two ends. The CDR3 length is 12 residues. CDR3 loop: CASSSMNTEAFF. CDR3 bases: TGTGCCAGCAGCAGTATGAACACTGAAGCTTTCTTT.

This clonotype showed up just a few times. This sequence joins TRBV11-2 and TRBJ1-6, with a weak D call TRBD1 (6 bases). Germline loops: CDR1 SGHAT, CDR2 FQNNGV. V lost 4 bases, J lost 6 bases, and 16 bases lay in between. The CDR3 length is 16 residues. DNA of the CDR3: TGTGCCAGCAGCTCTGGGCAAATGGGGGCTAATTCACCCCTCCACTTT. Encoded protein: CASSSGQMGANSPLHF. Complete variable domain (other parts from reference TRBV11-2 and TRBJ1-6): EAGVAQSPRYKIIEKRQSVAFWCNPISGHATLYWYQQILGQGPKLLIQFQNNGVVDDSQLPKDRFSAERLKGVDSTLKIQPAKLEDSAVYLCASSSGQMGANSPLHFGNGTRLTVT.

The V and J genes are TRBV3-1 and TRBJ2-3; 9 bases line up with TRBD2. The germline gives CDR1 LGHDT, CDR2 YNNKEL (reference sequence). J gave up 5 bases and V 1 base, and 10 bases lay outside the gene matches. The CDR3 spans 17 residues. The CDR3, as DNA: TGTGCCAGCAGCCAAGTTGGGGAACTAGCGGGCCTAGATACGCAGTATTTT. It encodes CASSQVGELAGLDTQYF.

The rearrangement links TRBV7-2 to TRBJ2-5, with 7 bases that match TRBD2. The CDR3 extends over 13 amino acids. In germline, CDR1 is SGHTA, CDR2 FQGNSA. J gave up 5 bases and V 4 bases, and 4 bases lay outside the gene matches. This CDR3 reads CASSSQGGETQYF. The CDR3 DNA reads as TGTGCCAGCAGCTCCCAGGGAGGGGAGACCCAGTACTTC.

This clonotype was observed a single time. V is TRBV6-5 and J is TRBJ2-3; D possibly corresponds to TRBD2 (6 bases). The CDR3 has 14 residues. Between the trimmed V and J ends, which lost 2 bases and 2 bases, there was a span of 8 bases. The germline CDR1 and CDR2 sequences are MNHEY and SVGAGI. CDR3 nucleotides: TGTGCCAGCAGTTACGGGGGGTTCACAGATACGCAGTATTTT. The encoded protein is CASSYGGFTDTQYF.

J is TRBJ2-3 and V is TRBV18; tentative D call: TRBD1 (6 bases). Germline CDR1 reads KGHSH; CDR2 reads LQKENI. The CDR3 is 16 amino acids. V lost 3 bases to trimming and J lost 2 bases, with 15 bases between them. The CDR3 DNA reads TGTGCCAGCTCACCGACCCAACAGGGTGTCACAGATACGCAGTATTTT. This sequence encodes CASSPTQQGVTDTQYF.

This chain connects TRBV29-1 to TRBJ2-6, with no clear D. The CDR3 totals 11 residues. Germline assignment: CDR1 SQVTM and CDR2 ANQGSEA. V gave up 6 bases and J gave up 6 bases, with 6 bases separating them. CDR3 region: CSVGAANVLTF. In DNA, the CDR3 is TGCAGCGTCGGAGCGGCCAACGTCCTGACTTTC.

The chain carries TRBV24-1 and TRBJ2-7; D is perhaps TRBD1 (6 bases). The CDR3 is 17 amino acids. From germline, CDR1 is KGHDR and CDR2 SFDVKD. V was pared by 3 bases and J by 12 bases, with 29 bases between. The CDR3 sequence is CATSDLQVPPSGVTPYF. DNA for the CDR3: TGTGCCACCAGTGATCTCCAGGTCCCGCCTTCAGGGGTGACCCCGTACTTC.

As DNA, the CDR3 is TGTGCCAGCAACTTTAATTCACCCCTCCACTTT. Translation: CASNFNSPLHF. This chain uses TRBV6-1 with TRBJ1-6; no reliable D call. Germline V gene sequence: CDR1 MNHNS, CDR2 SASEGT. V was shortened by 7 bases and J by 6 bases, with 4 bases between the two germline ends. The length of the CDR3 is 11 residues.

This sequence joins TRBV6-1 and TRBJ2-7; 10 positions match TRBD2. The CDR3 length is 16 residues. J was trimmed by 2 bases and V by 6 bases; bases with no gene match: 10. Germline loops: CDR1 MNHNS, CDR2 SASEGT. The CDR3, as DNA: TGTGCCAGCAGCGCCCCTGTAGCGGGAGGTCCCTACGAGCAGTACGTC. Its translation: CASSAPVAGGPYEQYV.

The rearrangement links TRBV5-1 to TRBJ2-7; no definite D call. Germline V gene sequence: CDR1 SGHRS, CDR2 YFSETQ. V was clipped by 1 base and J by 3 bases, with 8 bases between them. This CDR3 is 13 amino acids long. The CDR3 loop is CASSLTSDYEQYF. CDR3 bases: TGCGCCAGCAGCTTGACTTCAGACTACGAGCAGTACTTC.

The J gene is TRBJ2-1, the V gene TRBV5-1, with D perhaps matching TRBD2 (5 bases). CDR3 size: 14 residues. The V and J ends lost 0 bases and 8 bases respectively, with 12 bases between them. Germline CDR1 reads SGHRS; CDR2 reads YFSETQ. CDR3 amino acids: CASSLAGLGDEQFF. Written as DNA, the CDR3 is TGCGCCAGCAGCTTGGCCGGGTTGGGAGATGAGCAGTTCTTC.